The 27 T cell receptor beta chains below all came from one sample that was sequenced in a study of blood T cell repertoires in COVID-19. Data came from immunoSEQ multiplex PCR; TCRdb stores just in-frame clones and leaves some out. The table includes around 300,000 clones, about four fifths detected once. Input material: peripheral blood. These receptors originate from a woman aged 45 to 65 who had recovered from COVID-19.

J is TRBJ2-7 and V is TRBV11-2; 9 bases map to TRBD1. CDR3 length equals 16 residues. In germline, CDR1 is SGHAT, CDR2 FQNNGV. The J segment lost 6 bases and the V segment lost 4 bases, leaving 13 bases of the junction unmatched. The CDR3 is CASSSPNWTGAGEQYF. The CDR3 DNA sequence: TGTGCCAGCAGCTCACCTAACTGGACAGGGGCAGGCGAGCAGTACTTC.

The chain links TRBV10-3 to TRBJ2-3; TRBD2 is a possible D gene (5 bases). The CDR3 loop spans 14 amino acids. V was cut by 4 bases and J by 0 bases, with 8 bases left in between. Germline V gene lookup returns CDR1 ENHRY and CDR2 SYGVKD. The CDR3 nucleotides read TGTGCCATCAGTGTCGGGGTAAGCACAGATACGCAGTATTTT. Translated: CAISVGVSTDTQYF.

J is TRBJ2-3 and V is TRBV30; 11 bases are shared with TRBD2. Germline-derived CDR1 and CDR2 are GTSNPN and SVGIG (reference sequence). After removal of 7 bases from V and 8 bases from J, the junction contained 8 bases not matched to a gene. CDR3 size: 13 residues. The CDR3 protein is CAFSPTSGGTQYF. The CDR3 region has the DNA TGTGCCTTTTCCCCTACTAGCGGGGGTACGCAGTATTTT.

The CDR3 DNA sequence: TGTGCCAGCAGCCAACTGAGAGAGACCCAGTACTTC. Translated: CASSQLRETQYF. This chain links TRBV14 with TRBJ2-5; no clear D. This CDR3 comprises 12 residues. Germline V CDR1 and CDR2: SGHDN, FVKESK. Between the trimmed V and J ends, which lost 2 bases and 4 bases, there was a span of 5 bases.

The CDR3 DNA reads TGTGCCAGCAGTTCCAATGGGGGCAGGCTCACTGAGCAGTACTTC. It translates to CASSSNGGRLTEQYF. This chain uses TRBV6-5 with TRBJ2-7; maybe TRBD1 (6 bases). CDR1 is MNHEY and CDR2 is SVGAGI in the germline V gene. The CDR3 sequence is 15 residues long. V lost 4 bases to trimming and J lost 7 bases, with 20 bases between them.

The chain combines TRBV19 with TRBJ2-2; 15 bases line up with TRBD2. The germline V gene encodes CDR1 LNHDA and CDR2 SQIVND (reference sequence). The trim removed 4 bases at V and 9 bases at J, leaving 6 bases unmatched. The CDR3 is made up of 16 amino acids. CDR3 bases: TGTGCCAGTAGTACGGGACTAGCGGGAGGAAACCGGGAGCTGTTTTTT. Protein: CASSTGLAGGNRELFF.

The chain uses TRBV19 and TRBJ2-6, with a tentative D call TRBD1 (6 bases). The ends were cut back, 6 bases at V and 3 bases at J, with 12 bases in the middle. Germline V gene sequence: CDR1 LNHDA, CDR2 SQIVND (reference sequence). The length of the CDR3 is 15 residues. The CDR3 loop is CASSTTGFGANVLTF. CDR3 nucleotides: TGTGCCAGTAGCACTACAGGGTTTGGGGCCAACGTCCTGACTTTC.

The chain links TRBV9 to TRBJ2-2; 12 nucleotides line up with TRBD1. Germline lookup yields CDR1 SGDLS and CDR2 YYNGEE. This CDR3 contains 17 residues. V trimming: 3 bases; J trimming: 5 bases; junction bases outside the gene matches: 8. CDR3 DNA: TGTGCCAGCAGCGCCCACCGGGACAGGGGGCCGACCGGGGAGCTGTTTTTT. Amino acid sequence: CASSAHRDRGPTGELFF.

This chain connects TRBV9 to TRBJ1-2; weak D call: TRBD1 (6 bases). The CDR3 is 16 amino acids. Germline loops: CDR1 SGDLS, CDR2 YYNGEE. The V end was cut by 4 bases, the J end by 4 bases, with 20 bases between. CDR3 DNA sequence: TGTGCCAGCAGCCCGGGAGATGGGGGGGCGGGCTATGGCTACACCTTC. As protein: CASSPGDGGAGYGYTF.

This sequence joins TRBV7-9 and TRBJ1-4, with D possibly matching TRBD1 (5 bases). CDR3 length equals 16 residues. V gave up 3 bases and J gave up 0 bases, with 11 bases separating them. Germline CDR1 and CDR2: SEHNR and FQNEAQ (reference sequence). CDR3 nucleotide sequence: TGTGCCAGCAGCTTTCGACAGACTGCAACTAATGAAAAACTGTTTTTT. Its translation: CASSFRQTATNEKLFF.

This chain links TRBV16 with TRBJ1-4; 11 bases match TRBD1. V lost 4 bases and J lost 10; bases outside the gene matches: 5. In germline, CDR1 is KGHSY, CDR2 FQNENV. The CDR3 covers 14 residues. CDR3: CASSPGTGGGKLFF. CDR3 bases: TGTGCCAGCAGCCCCGGGACAGGGGGAGGAAAACTGTTTTTT.

This clone occurred once. The chain couples TRBV4-1 to TRBJ1-2, with 8 bases lining up with TRBD1. Germline lookup yields CDR1 MGHRA and CDR2 YSYEKL. The V and J ends lost 2 bases and 4 bases, in that order; junction bases with no gene match: 3. The CDR3 runs 14 residues. CDR3 sequence reads: CASSQLTGVYGYTF. Here the CDR3 DNA reads TGCGCCAGCAGCCAATTGACAGGGGTCTATGGCTACACCTTC.

This chain joins TRBV9 and TRBJ1-6, with D perhaps matching TRBD1 (5 bases). V was cut by 0 bases and J by 0 bases, with 10 bases left in between. This CDR3 comprises 17 residues. Germline V lookup: CDR1 SGDLS, CDR2 YYNGEE. CDR3: CASSVGRGNSYNSPLHF. As DNA, the CDR3 is TGTGCCAGCAGCGTAGGGAGGGGCAACTCCTATAATTCACCCCTCCACTTT.

The chain recombines TRBV27 with TRBJ2-1, with D possibly being TRBD2 (5 bases). Trimming removed 7 bases from V and 5 bases from J, with 9 bases in between. Germline loops: CDR1 MNHEY, CDR2 SMNVEV (reference sequence). The CDR3 is 12 amino acids. CDR3 nucleotide sequence: TGTGCCAGCACGGACGGGAACAATGAGCAGTTCTTC. Protein: CASTDGNNEQFF.

This clone has a handful of counts. This chain joins TRBV4-3 and TRBJ2-1; 8 bases line up with TRBD2. This CDR3 has 16 residues. Germline lookup yields CDR1 LGHNA and CDR2 YSLEER. Losses at the gene ends were 0 bases for V and 4 bases for J; bases not matched to a gene: 5. DNA for the CDR3: TGCGCCAGCAGCCAAGAACGACTAGCGCCTTACAATGAGCAGTTCTTC. Translating gives CASSQERLAPYNEQFF.

J is TRBJ2-2 and V is TRBV5-5; D remains unclear. The CDR3 has 15 residues. Germline-derived CDR1 and CDR2 are SGHKS and YYEKEE (reference sequence). V gave up 0 bases and J gave up 6 bases, with 12 bases separating them. The CDR3 spells CASSLGANIAGELFF. The CDR3 DNA follows: TGTGCCAGCAGCTTGGGGGCTAATATCGCCGGGGAGCTGTTTTTT.

This sequence joins TRBV28 and TRBJ1-6, with 9 bases identical to TRBD1. The CDR3 length is 15 residues. Trimming at V came to 2 bases and at J to 5 bases, leaving 1 base not matched to a gene. Germline V gene data show CDR1 as MDHEN and CDR2 as SYDVKM. The CDR3, as DNA: TGTGCCAGCAGTTTAGGGGACAGGGATAATTCACCCCTCCACTTT. Translating it yields CASSLGDRDNSPLHF.

J is TRBJ2-3 and V is TRBV10-3; D is uncertain. Germline-derived CDR1 and CDR2 are ENHRY and SYGVKD. The CDR3 is 14 amino acids. Trimming took 10 bases from V and 2 from J, leaving 16 bases between them. The CDR3 reads CATATESNTDTQYF. Here the CDR3 DNA reads TGTGCCACCGCGACTGAGTCAAACACAGATACGCAGTATTTT.

The chain uses TRBV3-1 (or the pseudogene TRBV3-2) and TRBJ2-3; TRBD1 matches 10 bases. The germline CDR1 and CDR2 sequences are LGHDT and YNNKEL (reference sequence). The CDR3 has 17 residues. Trimming removed 1 base from V and 2 bases from J; junction bases left unmatched: 6. The CDR3: CASSQVGTGVYTDTQYF. Written as DNA, the CDR3 is TGTGCCAGCAGCCAAGTCGGGACAGGGGTTTACACAGATACGCAGTATTTT.

The V and J genes are TRBV19 and TRBJ1-6; TRBD1 matches 7 bases. The CDR3 has 17 residues. Germline V gene lookup returns CDR1 LNHDA and CDR2 SQIVND (reference sequence). After removal of 3 bases from V and 6 bases from J, the junction contained 11 bases not matched to a gene. CDR3 residues: CASSILYRGRRNSPLHF. Written as DNA, the CDR3 is TGTGCCAGTAGTATTTTATACAGGGGTCGGCGTAATTCACCCCTCCACTTT.

This clone was detected once. The chain is built from TRBV18 and TRBJ2-3; 11 bases map to TRBD1. V lost 3 bases and J lost 4; bases outside the gene matches: 6. The germline V gene encodes CDR1 KGHSH and CDR2 LQKENI. The CDR3 sequence is 16 residues long. The CDR3 protein is CASSPWTGGRADTQYF. The CDR3 region has the DNA TGTGCCAGCTCACCGTGGACAGGGGGCAGGGCAGATACGCAGTATTTT. The full variable domain, with the rest looked up from reference TRBV18 and TRBJ2-3, is NAGVMQNPRHLVRRRGQEARLRCSPMKGHSHVYWYRQLPEEGLKFMVYLQKENIIDESGMPKERFSAEFPKEGPSILRIQQVVRGDSAAYFCASSPWTGGRADTQYFGPGTRLTVL.

Note on this clone: One end of the junction does not line up with germline, which may come from a read error. The genes are TRBV19 and TRBJ2-3, with D maybe TRBD2 (6 bases). Germline V gene data show CDR1 as LNHDA and CDR2 as SQIVND (reference sequence). The CDR3 loop spans 15 amino acids. The CDR3 sequence: CASRIADISTDTQYF. DNA of the CDR3: TGTGCCAGTAGAATAGCGGACATAAGCACAGATACGCAGTATTTT.

This rearrangement joins TRBV29-1 to TRBJ2-1; no firm D call. The length of the CDR3 is 13 residues. V lost 6 bases and J 6 bases, leaving 15 bases between the germline ends. CDR1 SQVTM and CDR2 ANQGSEA come from the germline V gene. Here the CDR3 DNA reads TGCAGCGTCGCGTTTGACTTAAGCAATGAGCAGTTCTTC. Encoded protein: CSVAFDLSNEQFF.

J is TRBJ1-1 and V is TRBV3-1 (or the pseudogene TRBV3-2), with D possibly being TRBD1 (6 bases). The V and J ends lost 5 bases and 1 base respectively, with 11 bases between them. This CDR3 comprises 14 residues. Germline V gene data show CDR1 as LGHDT and CDR2 as YNNKEL (reference sequence). CDR3 amino acids: CASSAPTGNTEAFF. CDR3 in DNA: TGTGCCAGCAGCGCCCCGACAGGGAACACTGAAGCTTTCTTT.

The genes are TRBV6-6 and TRBJ2-5; 10 bases fit TRBD2. Trimming at V came to 5 bases and at J to 2 bases, leaving 11 bases not matched to a gene. Germline values: CDR1 MNHNY, CDR2 SVGAGI (reference sequence). The length of the CDR3 is 17 residues. The CDR3 sequence is CASSHDIRAGGQETQYF. In nucleotides, the CDR3 is TGTGCCAGCAGTCACGACATCCGAGCGGGGGGGCAAGAGACCCAGTACTTC.

The chain recombines TRBV7-2 with TRBJ2-1, with TRBD2 matching 9 bases. The ends lost 5 bases at V and 2 bases at J; junction bases unmatched: 7. The CDR3 spans 16 residues. Germline loops: CDR1 SGHTA, CDR2 FQGNSA. CDR3 sequence (DNA): TGTGCCAGCAGCCCCCAGGCTAGCGGGACCTACAATGAGCAGTTCTTC. Translated, it gives CASSPQASGTYNEQFF.

The rearrangement links TRBV15 to TRBJ2-1; TRBD2 might be the D (5 bases). This CDR3 is 15 amino acids long. V was cut by 1 base and J by 2 bases, with 9 bases left in between. Germline V gene lookup returns CDR1 LNHNV and CDR2 YYDKDF (reference sequence). The DNA for the CDR3 is TGTGCCACCAGCAGAGTAGGGAGTGCCTACAATGAGCAGTTCTTC. Translation: CATSRVGSAYNEQFF. Full variable domain (missing parts from reference TRBV15 and TRBJ2-1): DAMVIQNPRYQVTQFGKPVTLSCSQTLNHNVMYWYQQKSSQAPKLLFHYYDKDFNNEADTPDNFQSRRPNTSFCFLDIRSPGLGDTAMYLCATSRVGSAYNEQFFGPGTRLTVL.